This TCR beta chain is from a study of shared clonotypes between healthy human individuals. Study-wide results and caveats: A reduction in generation probabilities was seen for non-shared clonotypes relative to those shared by all four donors.

The sample holds many counts of this clone. Its antigen is still unknown. Assay used: immunoSEQ multiplex PCR; TCRdb lists only in-frame clones, some missing. The data contain about 300,000 clones, around 72% of them singletons. The CDR3 loop spans 14 amino acids. The V gene lost 7 bases and the J gene lost 5 bases, with 17 bases spanning the gap. Germline V gene sequence: CDR1 SNHLY, CDR2 FYNNEI. Material: memory CD4+ T cells sorted from blood. Specified subset: CD45RA-negative fraction. The clonotype was recovered from a man aged 25-45 years in good health. The rearrangement joins TRBV2 to TRBJ2-5; no definite D call. The CDR3 sequence is CASTTWNSGETQYF. In DNA form, the CDR3 reads TGTGCCAGCACCACCTGGAATTCCGGGGAGACCCAGTACTTC.